What follows is one T cell receptor (beta chain) and its context. The record originates from a study of blood T cell repertoires in COVID-19. The wider study: Sources were T cells, B-cell-depleted T cells, or PBMCs; the material itself was cDNA or gDNA.

Sequencing was performed with immunoSEQ multiplex PCR; in TCRdb, only in-frame clones are kept and a portion is missing. Of around 230,000 clones in the sample, around 88% were seen once. Losses at the gene ends were 4 bases for V and 9 bases for J; bases not matched to a gene: 16. The CDR3 is 17 amino acids. Germline values: CDR1 SGHRS, CDR2 YFSETQ. The sequence was collected from a woman aged 40-49 years with acute COVID-19. Sequencing was carried out using PBMCs or T cells enriched from blood (not recorded which). The chain is built from TRBV5-1 and TRBJ1-6, with 7 nucleotides matching TRBD1. The CDR3 spells CASSAVTGSAIGSPLHF. DNA of the CDR3: TGCGCCAGCAGCGCGGTGACAGGGTCGGCAATAGGTTCACCCCTCCACTTT.